This TCR beta chain was obtained from a study of blood T cell repertoires in COVID-19. About the study: Acute and convalescent COVID-19 specimens originated in the United States, Italy and Spain. Sources were T cells, B-cell-depleted T cells, or PBMCs; the material itself was cDNA or gDNA.

The trim removed 6 bases at V and 0 bases at J, leaving 12 bases unmatched. The germline V gene has CDR1 KGHSH and CDR2 LQKENI. CDR3 length equals 18 residues. Seattle researchers signed up patients amid active infection and tracked them longitudinally. How the authors handled the data: How many nucleated cells were present was estimated from reference gene primer amplification. TCRdb keeps only in-frame clones here, not all; method: immunoSEQ multiplex PCR. V and J calls plus clone size are reproduced from that table; the DNA served to infer D and trimming. The table includes 110,000 or so clones, approximately 85% detected once. This clone was seen only once.

This TCR derives from a woman aged 60-75 years with COVID-19, enrolled during active disease. Sequenced material: peripheral blood. This chain links TRBV18 with TRBJ2-3; 10 bases map to TRBD2. CDR3 region: CASSRTQALAGSTDTQYF. The DNA for the CDR3 is TGTGCCAGCTCCCGGACCCAGGCACTAGCGGGGAGCACAGATACGCAGTATTTT.